Each of the 16 T cell receptor beta chains below was sequenced from the same sample in a study of read filtering for tumor transcriptome and immune sequencing (dated by TCRdb to the early 2020s). The instrument was an Illumina HiSeq 4000. TCR libraries were constructed from roughly 360 ng RNA using the Immunoverse kit, and molecular barcoded adaptors covering alpha/delta and beta/gamma chains were employed. TCRdb took the public reads, trimmed them with fastp at Q25, ran MiXCR for clone calling and kept in-frame beta chains. Rows with a matching CDR3 protein are joined into one entry that keeps the most common DNA and genes. This sample holds 50,000 to 65,000 distinct CDR3 sequences; about 21% were observed only once. Clones ranked in the top ten supply around 15% of the sample. Sequenced: a population of CD138-negative cells sorted from bone marrow. In light of the paper, this sample's cell subset or site label describes: bone marrow mononuclear cells depleted of CD138+ plasma/myeloma cells by negative magnetic selection. These receptors all stem from a donor aged 40 or over with multiple myeloma.

About this clonotype: A read error is possible here, since a much larger clone lies one base away. V and J are TRBV10-3 and TRBJ2-5; perhaps D is TRBD1 or TRBD2 (6 bases each). CDR1 and CDR2 (germline): ENHRY, SYGVKD. The CDR3 extends over 14 amino acids. The CDR3 DNA reads TGTGCCATCAGTGGTTTGGGGGGCCAAGAGACCCGGTACTTC. Residues: CAISGLGGQETRYF.

This clonotype was seen many times. The chain couples TRBV28 to TRBJ2-7, with 9 bases matching TRBD2. The V segment lost 4 bases and the J segment 1 base; nucleotides outside the gene matches: 8. The CDR3 is 16 residues long. Germline CDR1 MDHEN, CDR2 SYDVKM. CDR3 amino acids: CASSSPAAGGSYEQYF. CDR3 nucleotide sequence: TGTGCCAGCAGTTCCCCTGCGGCGGGAGGGTCCTACGAGCAGTACTTC. Variable domain in full (rest from reference TRBV28 and TRBJ2-7): DVKVTQSSRYLVKRTGEKVFLECVQDMDHENMFWYRQDPGLGLRLIYFSYDVKMKEKGDIPEGYSVSREKKERFSLILESASTNQTSMYLCASSSPAAGGSYEQYFGPGTRLTVT.

This clonotype appeared many times. The CDR3: CASSLGIGMNTEAFF. The CDR3 coding sequence is TGTGCCAGCAGCTTAGGTATAGGCATGAACACTGAAGCTTTCTTT. This chain links TRBV7-6 with TRBJ1-1; D call uncertain. This CDR3 has 15 residues. The germline V gene has CDR1 SGHVS and CDR2 FNYEAQ. Trimming pared 1 base from V and 0 bases from J, leaving 9 bases between.

This clonotype occurred many times. The chain uses TRBV28 and TRBJ2-7; D gene unclear. The ends were cut back, 7 bases at V and 0 bases at J, with 4 bases in the middle. The CDR3 consists of 11 residues. Germline V lookup: CDR1 MDHEN, CDR2 SYDVKM. CDR3 nucleotides: TGTGCCAGCACTAGCTCCTACGAGCAGTACTTC. Its protein is CASTSSYEQYF.

To note about this clonotype: A much larger clone is a single base away; this may be a read error. The V gene is TRBV12-3 or TRBV12-4, the J gene TRBJ1-5, with TRBD1 as a possible D gene (6 bases). Trimming shortened V by 3 bases and J by 5 bases, and 17 bases separated the two germline ends. This CDR3 is 16 amino acids long. CDR3 in DNA: TGTGCCAGCAGTTTTCTTACAGGGAGTGGCCATCAGCCCCAGCATTTT. This encodes CASSFLTGSGHQPQHF.

This chain connects TRBV6-2 or TRBV6-3 to TRBJ2-1, with TRBD2 identical over 11 bases. The V gene end was trimmed by 6 bases and the J gene end by 0 bases; junction bases not matched to a gene: 10. Germline lookup yields CDR1 MNHEY and CDR2 SVGEGT. The CDR3 loop spans 18 amino acids. CDR3 amino acids: CASSPVAGGGSSYNEQFF. The CDR3, as DNA: TGTGCCAGCAGCCCGGTAGCGGGGGGGGGGAGCTCCTACAATGAGCAGTTCTTC.

In its sample, this clonotype was seen many times. The chain joins TRBV7-8 to TRBJ2-5, with no clear D. Germline CDR1 and CDR2: SGHVS and FQNEAQ. CDR3 size: 12 residues. V was trimmed by 6 bases and J by 0 bases, leaving 5 bases between them. This CDR3 reads CASSLYQETQYF. DNA of the CDR3: TGTGCCAGCAGTCTGTACCAAGAGACCCAGTACTTC.

This clonotype has a count of ten or more. V usage is TRBV7-2 and J usage is TRBJ2-1; the D gene is possibly TRBD2 (5 bases). Germline values: CDR1 SGHTA, CDR2 FQGNSA. With 5 bases removed from V and 5 bases from J, the gap between germline ends came to 10 bases. The CDR3 length is 13 residues. CDR3 residues: CASSPAGDNEQFF. The CDR3 DNA follows: TGTGCCAGCAGCCCGGCCGGGGACAATGAGCAGTTCTTC.

This clonotype was counted many times. The J gene is TRBJ2-5, the V gene TRBV30, with D unresolved. CDR3 length: 14 residues. Germline V lookup: CDR1 GTSNPN, CDR2 SVGIG (reference sequence). Trimming took 0 bases from V and 0 from J, leaving 8 bases between them. As DNA, the CDR3 is TGTGCCTGGAGTGTAAAGTGGAACCAAGAGACCCAGTACTTC. It yields the protein CAWSVKWNQETQYF. Combining the CDR3 with reference TRBV30 and TRBJ2-5 gives the whole variable domain SQTIHQWPATLVQPVGSPLSLECTVEGTSNPNLYWYRQAAGRGLQLLFYSVGIGQISSEVPQNLSASRPQDRQFILSSKKLLLSDSGFYLCAWSVKWNQETQYFGPGTRLLVL.

This clonotype was recorded at least ten times. This rearrangement joins TRBV12-3 or TRBV12-4 to TRBJ2-3, with 10 positions matching TRBD1. Germline trimming cut 5 bases from V and 6 bases from J; bases unmatched to any gene: 8. The CDR3 spans 15 residues. The CDR3 DNA reads TGTGCCAGCAGTCGGGACAGGGGCTCGAGGGATACGCAGTATTTT. Translation gives CASSRDRGSRDTQYF.

At least ten counts were recorded for this clonotype. The J gene is TRBJ1-6, the V gene TRBV7-8, with 10 bases fitting TRBD1. The CDR3 covers 15 residues. The V gene's germline CDR1 is SGHVS and CDR2 FQNEAQ. V was pared by 1 base and J by 9 bases, with 3 bases of the junction left unmatched. This CDR3 reads CASSLEGQGVSPLHF. In nucleotides, the CDR3 is TGTGCCAGCAGCTTAGAAGGACAGGGGGTTTCACCCCTCCACTTT.

This clonotype came up many times. The chain recombines TRBV14 with TRBJ1-6; D is uncertain. This CDR3 is 14 amino acids long. With 4 bases removed from V and 5 bases from J, the gap between germline ends came to 9 bases. From germline, CDR1 is SGHDN and CDR2 FVKESK. For the CDR3, the DNA is TGTGCCAGCAGCCGGACGGTCCATAATTCACCCCTCCACTTT. As protein: CASSRTVHNSPLHF.

There are many counts of this clonotype. The chain carries TRBV5-1 and TRBJ1-1; no clear D. CDR1 SGHRS and CDR2 YFSETQ come from the germline V gene. There are 14 residues in the CDR3. Trimming took 0 bases from V and 1 from J, leaving 7 bases between them. CDR3 sequence: CASSLGRQNTEAFF. The CDR3, as DNA: TGCGCCAGCAGCTTGGGGCGGCAGAACACTGAAGCTTTCTTT.

The rearrangement joins TRBV11-3 to TRBJ1-5; D unclear. Trimming removed 1 base from V and 4 bases from J, with 5 bases in between. This CDR3 has 13 amino acids. Per germline, CDR1 SGHNT and CDR2 YENEEA. CDR3 amino acids: CASSLGENQPQHF. DNA of the CDR3: TGTGCCAGCAGCTTAGGAGAGAATCAGCCCCAGCATTTT.

This clonotype was counted at least ten times. The chain combines TRBV15 with TRBJ2-3; a weak D match, TRBD1 (5 bases). The germline V and J ends were trimmed by 0 bases and 6 bases, with 16 bases remaining between them. Germline V gene data show CDR1 as LNHNV and CDR2 as YYDKDF (reference sequence). The CDR3 totals 16 residues. CDR3 residues: CATSRDGQPYSDTQYF. CDR3 nucleotides: TGTGCCACCAGCAGAGACGGACAACCCTATTCGGATACGCAGTATTTT.

The gene calls are TRBV6-5 and TRBJ2-7, with 12 bases aligning to TRBD2. The V gene end was trimmed by 2 bases and the J gene end by 0 bases; junction bases not matched to a gene: 5. Germline loops: CDR1 MNHEY, CDR2 SVGAGI. The CDR3 is 17 amino acids. The CDR3 loop is CASSYPTSGRSSYEQYF. The CDR3 DNA follows: TGTGCCAGCAGTTACCCAACTAGCGGGAGGAGCTCCTACGAGCAGTACTTC.